One sample yielded the 2 T cell receptor beta chains listed below, sequenced in a study of post-analysis software for immune sequencing data. Unique molecular identifiers tagged the TCR beta cDNA libraries. MiXCR was run by TCRdb on the PCR reads, yielding one entry per CDR3 protein. The sample has about 680,000 distinct CDR3 sequences, approximately 59% seen once. Points from the study as a whole: About 5 TRBV segments were significantly more frequent in patients than in controls. TRBV5-6, TRBV5-1 and TRBV20-1 were among these segments.

For these receptors, no antigen is known. The sequenced material came from blood. All receptors derive from a girl aged 2 to 10 with multiple sclerosis.

The genes are TRBV12-3 or TRBV12-4 and TRBJ2-5; the D is unclear. This CDR3 is built from 15 residues. The ends were cut back, 1 base at V and 5 bases at J, with 14 bases in the middle. The CDR3 reads CASSLEARSFETQYF. CDR3 DNA sequence: TGTGCCAGCAGTTTAGAGGCCAGGAGTTTTGAGACCCAGTACTTC.

Of note for this clonotype: At one boundary the junction diverges from the germline segment, which might be a read error. This chain links TRBV7-2 with TRBJ2-3; 8 bases are a match to TRBD2. The length of the CDR3 is 17 residues. Germline V CDR1 and CDR2: SGHTA, FQGNSA. This CDR3 is CACSALLLAGPTDTQYF. The DNA of the CDR3 is TGTGCCTGCAGCGCCCTGTTGCTAGCGGGCCCCACAGATACGCAGTATTTT.